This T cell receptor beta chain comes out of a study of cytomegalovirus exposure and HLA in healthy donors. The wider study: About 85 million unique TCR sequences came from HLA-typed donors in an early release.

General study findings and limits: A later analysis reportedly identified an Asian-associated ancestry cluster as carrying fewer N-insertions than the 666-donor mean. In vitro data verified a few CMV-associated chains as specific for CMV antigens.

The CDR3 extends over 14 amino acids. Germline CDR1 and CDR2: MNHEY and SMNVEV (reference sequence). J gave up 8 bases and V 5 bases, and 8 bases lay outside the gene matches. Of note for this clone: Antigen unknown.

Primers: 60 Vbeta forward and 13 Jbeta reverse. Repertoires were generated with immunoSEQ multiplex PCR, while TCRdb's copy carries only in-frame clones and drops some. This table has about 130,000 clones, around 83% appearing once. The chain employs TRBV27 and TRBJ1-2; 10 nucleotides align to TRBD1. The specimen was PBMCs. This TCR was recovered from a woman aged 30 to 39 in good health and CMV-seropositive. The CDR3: CASSKRQGASGYTF. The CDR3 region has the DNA TGTGCCAGCAGTAAGCGACAGGGGGCGTCCGGCTACACCTTC.